Listed below are T cell receptor beta chains from one sample, sequenced in a study of cytomegalovirus exposure and HLA in healthy donors. TCRdb keeps only in-frame clones here, not all; method: immunoSEQ multiplex PCR. Its table lists about 46,000 clones. The sample taken for sequencing was PBMCs. All receptors derive from a middle-aged woman in good health and CMV-seronegative. Both conserved end residues are part of each CDR3. The order of the fields is V gene, J gene, D gene, CDR3 protein, CDR3 DNA. D genes are given only for firm matches.

v_call: TRBV6-1; j_call: TRBJ2-2; d_call: TRBD2; cdr3_aa: CAIQSGTLNTGELFF; cdr3_nt: TGTGCCATCCAGAGCGGGACCCTCAACACCGGGGAGCTGTTTTTT
v_call: TRBV19; j_call: TRBJ2-7; d_call: TRBD2; cdr3_aa: CASSTLAGGNYEQYF; cdr3_nt: TGTGCCAGTAGTACACTAGCGGGAGGCAACTACGAGCAGTACTTC
v_call: TRBV5-4; j_call: TRBJ1-1; d_call: NA; cdr3_aa: CASSLTRDHTEAFF; cdr3_nt: TGTGCCAGCAGCTTGACCAGGGATCACACTGAAGCTTTCTTT
v_call: TRBV6-1; j_call: TRBJ1-1; d_call: TRBD1; cdr3_aa: CASSTRQGWNTEAFF; cdr3_nt: TGTGCCAGCAGTACTCGACAGGGTTGGAACACTGAAGCTTTCTTT
v_call: TRBV10-3; j_call: TRBJ2-7; d_call: TRBD1; cdr3_aa: CAITPGQGSYEQYF; cdr3_nt: TGTGCCATCACCCCAGGACAGGGAAGCTACGAGCAGTACTTC
v_call: TRBV5-8; j_call: TRBJ2-5; d_call: NA; cdr3_aa: CASERALGETQYF; cdr3_nt: TGTGCCAGCGAGCGGGCTCTCGGAGAGACCCAGTACTTC
v_call: TRBV28; j_call: TRBJ2-7; d_call: TRBD1; cdr3_aa: CASSTGQPYEQYF; cdr3_nt: TGTGCCAGCAGTACGGGACAGCCCTACGAGCAGTACTTC
v_call: TRBV5-1; j_call: TRBJ2-1; d_call: TRBD2; cdr3_aa: CASSLQLAGNNEQFF; cdr3_nt: TGCGCCAGCAGCTTGCAACTAGCGGGGAACAATGAGCAGTTCTTC
v_call: TRBV7-2; j_call: TRBJ2-7; d_call: NA; cdr3_aa: CASSLDRSSYEQYF; cdr3_nt: TGTGCCAGCAGCTTAGACAGGAGCTCCTACGAGCAGTACTTC
v_call: TRBV7-9; j_call: TRBJ2-3; d_call: TRBD2; cdr3_aa: CASSKLGGLNTDTQYF; cdr3_nt: TGTGCCAGCAGCAAGTTGGGGGGGTTGAATACAGATACGCAGTATTTT
v_call: TRBV5-1; j_call: TRBJ2-5; d_call: TRBD2; cdr3_aa: CASRGTIQETQYF; cdr3_nt: TGCGCCAGCAGGGGGACTATCCAAGAGACCCAGTACTTC
v_call: TRBV30; j_call: TRBJ2-3; d_call: TRBD2; cdr3_aa: CAWSVGTSGSTDTQYF; cdr3_nt: TGTGCCTGGAGTGTAGGGACTAGCGGTAGCACAGATACGCAGTATTTT
v_call: TRBV5-5; j_call: TRBJ1-1; d_call: NA; cdr3_aa: CASTYLTHTEAFF; cdr3_nt: TGTGCCAGCACCTACTTAACCCACACTGAAGCTTTCTTT
v_call: TRBV4-2; j_call: TRBJ2-5; d_call: NA; cdr3_aa: CASSQGGIRETQYF; cdr3_nt: TGTGCCAGCAGCCAAGGAGGGATTAGGGAGACCCAGTACTTC
v_call: TRBV28; j_call: TRBJ1-5; d_call: NA; cdr3_aa: CASAGGRGNQPQHF; cdr3_nt: TGTGCCAGCGCCGGAGGGAGGGGAAATCAGCCCCAGCATTTT
v_call: TRBV20-1; j_call: TRBJ2-1; d_call: NA; cdr3_aa: CSANREQFF; cdr3_nt: TGCAGTGCTAATCGTGAGCAGTTCTTC